This section outlines one T cell receptor beta chain sequence together with its context. Its antigen is undetermined. The germline V gene encodes CDR1 SNHLY and CDR2 FYNNEI. V was pared by 5 bases and J by 6 bases, with 14 bases between. The CDR3 runs to 14 residues. This sample was included in a study of shared clonotypes between healthy human individuals. For the study at large: Donor ages ranged 18 to 49 years: a couple of women, a few men. Study outcomes and limitations: An effect of sequencing depth on clonotype sharing among donors was expected.

The repertoire was sequenced with immunoSEQ multiplex PCR; TCRdb's copy has only in-frame clones and lacks some. The data show approximately 340,000 clones, around 67% seen once. The sample comprised memory CD4+ T cells sorted from blood. Subset: CD45RA-negative fraction. The rearrangement uses TRBV2 and TRBJ2-1; D not resolved. The TCR sequence derives from a man younger than 40 in good health. Written as DNA, the CDR3 is TGTGCCAGCAGTAACAGTTTACTAATCAATGAGCAGTTCTTC. Translated: CASSNSLLINEQFF. Supplemented by reference TRBV2 and TRBJ2-1, the full variable domain reads EPEVTQTPSHQVTQMGQEVILRCVPISNHLYFYWYRQILGQKVEFLVSFYNNEISEKSEIFDDQFSVERPDGSNFTLKIRSTKLEDSAMYFCASSNSLLINEQFFGPGTRLTVL.